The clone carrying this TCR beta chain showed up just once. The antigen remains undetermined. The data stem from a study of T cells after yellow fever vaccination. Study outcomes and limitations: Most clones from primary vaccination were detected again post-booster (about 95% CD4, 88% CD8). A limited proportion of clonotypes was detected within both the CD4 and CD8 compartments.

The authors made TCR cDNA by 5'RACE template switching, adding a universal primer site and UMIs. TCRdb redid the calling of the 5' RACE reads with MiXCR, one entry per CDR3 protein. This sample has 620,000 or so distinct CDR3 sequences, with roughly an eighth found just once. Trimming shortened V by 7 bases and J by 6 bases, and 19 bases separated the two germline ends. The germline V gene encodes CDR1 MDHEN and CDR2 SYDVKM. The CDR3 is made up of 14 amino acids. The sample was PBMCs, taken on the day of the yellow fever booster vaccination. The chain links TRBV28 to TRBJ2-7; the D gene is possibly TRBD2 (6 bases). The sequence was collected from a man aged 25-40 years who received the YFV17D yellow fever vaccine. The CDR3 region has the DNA TGTGCCAGCACCCCCATGGAACTAGCAAGCGAGCAGTACTTC. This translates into CASTPMELASEQYF.